The clone carrying this T cell receptor beta chain was observed a few times. What it recognizes is unknown. This entry is derived from a study of blood T cells in healthy people across ages. Overall study results and limits: Donor CMV status was unknown, possibly confounding expanded clonotype changes. Observed TCR beta diversity per million T cells went down as age went up. This fall followed a roughly linear course with age.

Germline V lookup: CDR1 DFQATT, CDR2 SNEGSKA (reference sequence). Trimming took 3 bases from V and 0 from J, leaving 6 bases between them. The CDR3 sequence is 14 residues long. A second PCR, run for about 7 to 11 cycles, used a sample-barcoded 5' primer plus a J-beta primer mix. The template-switch adaptor was a 5' adaptor with 12 random nucleotides. It tagged each cDNA molecule. MiXCR, run by TCRdb on the 5' RACE reads, gives a single entry per CDR3 protein. The data contain around 1,500,000 distinct CDR3 sequences, 40% to 50% of them singletons. Donors were healthy Caucasian individuals from Russia aged roughly 6 to 95.

The sequenced sample was blood. The TCR comes from a woman aged 18-30 years in good health. The chain couples TRBV20-1 to TRBJ2-6; D possibly corresponds to TRBD2 (5 bases). The CDR3 is CSASRGSGANVLTF. In nucleotides, the CDR3 is TGCAGTGCTAGTCGGGGCTCTGGGGCCAACGTCCTGACTTTC.